Listed below are T cell receptor beta chains from one sample, sequenced in a study of blood T cell repertoires in COVID-19. Data came from immunoSEQ multiplex PCR; TCRdb stores just in-frame clones and leaves some out. Among about 75,000 clones listed, 60% to 85% were seen once. Specimen: peripheral blood. These receptors all stem from a woman older than 75 with active or convalescent COVID-19. The CDR3 runs from the conserved cysteine through the conserved F or W. Each record gives: clone size, J gene, D gene, V gene, CDR3 protein, CDR3 DNA. The D gene is left open where the match is weak. Size values are once, few and many counts, or a class for expanded clones, and some rows have none.

NA TRBJ2-1 NA TRBV29-1 CSVEKPTGIPLDEQFF TGCAGCGTTGAAAAACCTACAGGGATTCCCCTCGATGAGCAGTTCTTC
once TRBJ2-7 NA TRBV3-1/TRBV3-2 CASSQRGQYYEQYF TGTGCCAGCAGCCAACGAGGACAGTACTACGAGCAGTACTTC
NA TRBJ2-5 TRBD2 TRBV11-2 CASSFLAGGRETQYF TGTGCCAGCAGCTTCCTAGCGGGGGGTAGGGAGACCCAGTACTTC
once TRBJ2-5 NA TRBV5-1 CASSFGSVGQETQYF TGCGCCAGCAGCTTTGGGAGCGTAGGGCAAGAGACCCAGTACTTC
once TRBJ2-7 TRBD2 TRBV11-2 CASSFYLASGRIAFNEQYF TGTGCCAGCAGCTTTTATTTAGCTAGCGGGAGGATAGCGTTCAACGAGCAGTACTTC
few TRBJ2-1 NA TRBV11-2 CASSLVDTEQFF TGTGCCAGCAGCTTAGTTGACACTGAGCAGTTCTTC
NA TRBJ2-1 TRBD2 TRBV28 CASPRLAGDPYNEQFF TGTGCCAGCCCCAGGCTAGCGGGAGACCCTTACAATGAGCAGTTCTTC
NA TRBJ1-2 TRBD1 TRBV27 CASQRTGGNYGYTF TGTGCCAGCCAACGGACAGGGGGGAACTATGGCTACACCTTC
NA TRBJ2-1 NA TRBV27 CATLGSSGLFPGDNEQFF TGTGCCACCTTGGGGTCTAGCGGACTATTCCCAGGGGACAATGAGCAGTTCTTC
few TRBJ1-2 NA TRBV6-2/TRBV6-3 CASSPLGPYGYTF TGTGCCAGCAGCCCACTTGGGCCCTATGGCTACACCTTC
NA TRBJ2-3 NA TRBV5-4 CASSLAGPSATQYF TGTGCCAGCAGCTTGGCCGGTCCTAGTGCTACGCAGTATTTT
NA TRBJ2-7 TRBD2 TRBV9 CASSPRSGASYEQYF TGTGCCAGCAGCCCCCGTAGCGGGGCCTCCTACGAGCAGTACTTC
NA TRBJ2-4 TRBD2 TRBV7-2 CASSPAGAGKNIQYF TGTGCCAGCAGCCCAGCGGGAGCGGGCAAAAACATTCAGTACTTC
NA TRBJ2-7 TRBD1 TRBV27 CASRSSGTGAGKKQYF TGTGCCAGCAGGTCCTCCGGGACAGGGGCCGGGAAAAAGCAGTACTTC
NA TRBJ2-2 NA TRBV5-4 CASSLFSGRSTGELFF TGTGCCAGCAGCTTGTTCAGCGGCCGCTCAACCGGGGAGCTGTTTTTT
NA TRBJ2-1 TRBD2 TRBV20-1 CSASQREGSYNEQFF TGCAGTGCTAGTCAGCGGGAGGGCTCCTACAATGAGCAGTTCTTC
NA TRBJ1-2 NA TRBV2 CASSVGRGAYGYTF TGTGCCAGCAGTGTTGGCAGGGGCGCGTATGGCTACACCTTC
once TRBJ2-7 NA TRBV10-1 CASSVDSSYEQYF TGCGCCAGCAGCGTGGACTCCTCCTACGAGCAGTACTTC
NA TRBJ1-5 NA TRBV27 CASRMDRYQPQHF TGTGCCAGCAGAATGGACAGATATCAGCCCCAGCATTTT
NA TRBJ1-1 NA TRBV3-1/TRBV3-2 CASSREMGLMNTEAFF TGTGCCAGCAGCCGAGAAATGGGACTGATGAACACTGAAGCTTTCTTT
NA TRBJ2-1 TRBD1 TRBV18 CASSPGQGNEQFF TGTGCCAGCTCACCAGGACAGGGTAATGAGCAGTTCTTC
few TRBJ2-5 NA TRBV10-3 CATQGGAGETQYF TGTGCCACTCAGGGCGGGGCTGGAGAGACCCAGTACTTC
NA TRBJ2-1 TRBD2 TRBV9 CASSVAPSGYNEQFF TGTGCCAGCAGCGTAGCGCCTAGCGGGTACAATGAGCAGTTCTTC
NA TRBJ1-1 NA TRBV9 CASSGAGERGGTEAFF TGTGCCAGCAGCGGGGCCGGTGAAAGGGGCGGCACTGAAGCTTTCTTT
NA TRBJ1-2 NA TRBV19 CASSILSNYGYTF TGTGCCAGTAGTATCCTGAGCAACTATGGCTACACCTTC
NA TRBJ1-1 NA TRBV7-2 CASSSRYTEAFF TGTGCCAGCAGTTCCAGGTACACTGAAGCTTTCTTT
NA TRBJ2-2 TRBD1 TRBV5-4 CASSSPRGLRTGELFF TGTGCCAGCAGCTCCCCCAGGGGGCTAAGAACCGGGGAGCTGTTTTTT
NA TRBJ1-3 NA TRBV5-1 CASKLASNSGNTIYF TGCGCCAGCAAGCTTGCCTCTAACTCTGGAAACACCATATATTTT
NA TRBJ1-6 TRBD1 TRBV4-3 CASSQPPGQSYNSPLHF TGCGCCAGCAGCCAACCACCGGGACAGAGTTATAATTCACCCCTCCACTTT
few TRBJ2-1 TRBD2 TRBV19 CASSAPSRWEGIGNEQFF TGTGCCAGTAGTGCACCCTCCAGGTGGGAGGGCATCGGGAATGAGCAGTTCTTC
NA TRBJ2-7 TRBD1 TRBV6-5 CASRKTGGGTYEQYF TGTGCCAGCAGGAAGACAGGGGGCGGAACCTACGAGCAGTACTTC
NA TRBJ1-2 TRBD1 TRBV6-5 CASKSGGGGYTF TGTGCCAGCAAGTCAGGGGGCGGTGGCTACACCTTC
few TRBJ1-6 NA TRBV28 CASSFYGGHPNSPLHF TGTGCCAGCAGTTTTTATGGGGGCCACCCCAATTCACCCCTCCACTTT
NA TRBJ2-5 TRBD2 TRBV2 CASSGTSGLQETQYF TGTGCCAGCAGTGGGACTAGCGGGCTTCAAGAGACCCAGTACTTC
few TRBJ2-1 TRBD2 TRBV2 CASRILAGGPNEQFF TGTGCCAGCAGGATTCTAGCGGGGGGGCCCAATGAGCAGTTCTTC
NA TRBJ1-2 NA TRBV27 CASSLSGRVNYGYTF TGTGCCAGCAGTTTAAGCGGGAGGGTTAACTATGGCTACACCTTC
NA TRBJ2-7 TRBD2 TRBV5-1 CASSWSGGAVGYEQYF TGCGCCAGCAGCTGGTCCGGGGGGGCCGTGGGTTACGAGCAGTACTTC
few TRBJ2-4 NA TRBV4-3 CASSQAPSIDSEGGLAKNIQYF TGCGCCAGCAGCCAGGCTCCTTCCATCGACAGCGAGGGGGGGTTAGCCAAAAACATTCAGTACTTC
NA TRBJ2-1 NA TRBV14 CASSQDGPRAIRYNEQFF TGTGCCAGCAGCCAAGATGGGCCCAGGGCGATCAGATACAATGAGCAGTTCTTC
NA TRBJ2-2 NA TRBV29-1 CSGIAVSTGELFF TGCAGCGGGATAGCGGTGAGCACCGGGGAGCTGTTTTTT
NA TRBJ2-1 TRBD2 TRBV27 CASSPGWGGNEQFF TGTGCCAGCAGCCCGGGGTGGGGGGGCAATGAGCAGTTCTTC
NA TRBJ2-6 NA TRBV30 CAWGTGANVLTF TGTGCCTGGGGTACTGGGGCCAACGTCCTGACTTTC
NA TRBJ2-3 NA TRBV19 CASTPGQNTDTQYF TGTGCCAGTACCCCGGGACAAAACACAGATACGCAGTATTTT